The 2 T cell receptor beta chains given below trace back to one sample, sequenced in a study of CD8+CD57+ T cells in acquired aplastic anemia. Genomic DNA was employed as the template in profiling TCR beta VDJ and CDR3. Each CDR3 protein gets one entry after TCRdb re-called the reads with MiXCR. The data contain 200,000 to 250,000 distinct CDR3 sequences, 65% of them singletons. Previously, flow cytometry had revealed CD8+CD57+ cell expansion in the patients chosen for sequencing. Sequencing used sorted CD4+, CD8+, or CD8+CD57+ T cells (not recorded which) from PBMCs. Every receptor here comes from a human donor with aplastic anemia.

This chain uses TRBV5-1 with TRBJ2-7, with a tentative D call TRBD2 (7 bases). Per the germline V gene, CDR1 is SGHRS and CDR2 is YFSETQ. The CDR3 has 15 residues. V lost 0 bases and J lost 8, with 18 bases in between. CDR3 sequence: CASSLVGGAQPQQYF. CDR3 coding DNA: TGCGCCAGCAGCTTGGTGGGGGGGGCTCAGCCCCAGCAGTACTTC.

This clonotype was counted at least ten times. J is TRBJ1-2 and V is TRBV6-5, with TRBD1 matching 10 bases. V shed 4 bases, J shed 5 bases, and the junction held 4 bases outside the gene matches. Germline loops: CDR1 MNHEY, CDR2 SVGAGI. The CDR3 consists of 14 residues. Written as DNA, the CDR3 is TGTGCCAGCAGTTTCGGGACAGGGGTATATGGCTACACCTTC. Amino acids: CASSFGTGVYGYTF.